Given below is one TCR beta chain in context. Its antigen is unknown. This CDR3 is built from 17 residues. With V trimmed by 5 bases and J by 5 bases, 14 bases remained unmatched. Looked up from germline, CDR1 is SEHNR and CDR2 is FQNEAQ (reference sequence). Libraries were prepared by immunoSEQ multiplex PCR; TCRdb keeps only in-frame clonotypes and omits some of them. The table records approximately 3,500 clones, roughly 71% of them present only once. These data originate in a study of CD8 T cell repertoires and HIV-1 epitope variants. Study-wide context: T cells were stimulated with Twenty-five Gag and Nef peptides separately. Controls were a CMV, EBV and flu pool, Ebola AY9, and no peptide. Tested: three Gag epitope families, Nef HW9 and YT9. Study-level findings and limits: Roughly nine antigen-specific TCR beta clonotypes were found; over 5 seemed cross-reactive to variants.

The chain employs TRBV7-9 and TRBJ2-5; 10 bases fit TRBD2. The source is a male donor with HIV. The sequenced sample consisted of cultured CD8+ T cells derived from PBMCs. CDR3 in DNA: TGTGCCAGCAGCGCCCCGGGACTAGCGCATCATAGGGAGACCCAGTACTTC. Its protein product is CASSAPGLAHHRETQYF.